Presented here are 5 T cell receptor beta chains from one specimen sequenced in a study of T cell repertoires in cytomegalovirus infection. TCRdb fed the reads into MiXCR, producing one record per CDR3 protein. The data hold approximately 200,000 distinct CDR3 sequences, with roughly 22% observed a single time. Sequenced: CD8+ T cells from PBMCs. The receptors stem from a human donor in good health (CMV status not recorded). Some clones in this sample may be carry-over from other donors' samples.

The CDR3 DNA follows: TGCAGTGCCTCCACTTCGGCCTTCGCGGGAAACTATGGCTACACCTTC. Translation gives CSASTSAFAGNYGYTF. The genes are TRBV20-1 and TRBJ1-2; D call uncertain. V was cut by 6 bases and J by 2 bases, with 22 bases left in between. Per the germline V gene, CDR1 is DFQATT and CDR2 is SNEGSKA (reference sequence). The CDR3 length is 16 residues.

The chain has TRBV10-3 and TRBJ1-2; TRBD1 aligns across 8 bases. The length of the CDR3 is 15 residues. The V gene end was trimmed by 2 bases and the J gene end by 4 bases; junction bases not matched to a gene: 6. Germline assignment: CDR1 ENHRY and CDR2 SYGVKD. The CDR3 bases are TGTGCCATCAGTGAGGGCAGGGGGCGCACCTATGGCTACACCTTC. Translation gives CAISEGRGRTYGYTF.

This clonotype occurred many times. This chain links TRBV7-6 with TRBJ1-6; TRBD1 might be the D (6 bases). CDR1 and CDR2 from the germline V gene are SGHVS and FNYEAQ. With 5 bases removed from V and 9 bases from J, the gap between germline ends came to 20 bases. This CDR3 contains 16 residues. CDR3 nucleotides: TGTGCCAGCAGCCAGGGGCGGGGGGGGAGGCTTTCACCCCTCCACTTT. Translated, it gives CASSQGRGGRLSPLHF.

This clonotype was detected a few times. The V gene is TRBV12-3 or TRBV12-4, the J gene TRBJ1-5; unclear D gene. Trimming shortened V by 5 bases and J by 4 bases, and 12 bases separated the two germline ends. The CDR3 is 14 residues long. The CDR3 bases are TGTGCCAGCAGTGGTACTCCGGGTAATCAGCCCCAGCATTTT. Its translation: CASSGTPGNQPQHF.

This chain joins TRBV2 and TRBJ1-1; 12 nucleotides agree with TRBD1. Germline loops: CDR1 SNHLY, CDR2 FYNNEI. Trimming cost V 7 bases and J 2 bases; bases outside gene matches: 8. There are 16 residues in the CDR3. The CDR3 sequence: CASNPGGQGANTEAFF. In DNA form, the CDR3 reads TGTGCCAGCAACCCCGGGGGACAGGGGGCAAACACTGAAGCTTTCTTT.